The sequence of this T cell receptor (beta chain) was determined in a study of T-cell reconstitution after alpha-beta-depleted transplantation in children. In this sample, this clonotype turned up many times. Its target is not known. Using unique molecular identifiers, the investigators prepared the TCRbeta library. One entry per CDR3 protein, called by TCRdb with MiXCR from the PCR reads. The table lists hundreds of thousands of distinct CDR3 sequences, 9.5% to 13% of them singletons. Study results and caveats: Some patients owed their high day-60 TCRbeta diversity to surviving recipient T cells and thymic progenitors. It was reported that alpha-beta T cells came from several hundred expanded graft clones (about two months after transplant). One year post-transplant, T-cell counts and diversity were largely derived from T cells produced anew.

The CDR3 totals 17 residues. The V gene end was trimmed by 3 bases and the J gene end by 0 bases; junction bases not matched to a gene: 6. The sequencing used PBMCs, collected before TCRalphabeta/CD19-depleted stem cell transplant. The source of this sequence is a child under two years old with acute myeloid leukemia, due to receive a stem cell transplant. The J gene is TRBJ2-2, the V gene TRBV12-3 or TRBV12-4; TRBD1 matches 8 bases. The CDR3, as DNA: TGTGCCAGCAGTTTTATATGGGGACAGGCGAACACCGGGGAGCTGTTTTTT. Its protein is CASSFIWGQANTGELFF.